These 14 T cell receptor beta chains came from one sample sequenced in a study of blood T cell repertoires in COVID-19 (TCRdb year 2020). The library was made by the immunoSEQ multiplex PCR assay. TCRdb retrieved this table from immuneACCESS and kept in-frame rearrangements only. Not all clones are present; in checked studies, unresolved V genes account for under half, and no reason is known for the remainder. This sample comprises around 280,000 clones, more than 70% of them detected only once. The ten largest clones represent about 11% of the sample. Sequencing input: peripheral blood. The receptors stem from a woman younger than 45 with COVID-19, enrolled during active disease.

V usage is TRBV21-1 and J usage is TRBJ2-3; the table's D call TRBD1 went unverified against the DNA. TRBV21-1 corresponds to a pseudogene. The CDR3 sequence is 18 residues long. CDR3 loop: CASSKASSTGGEEDTQYF. The CDR3 DNA is TGTGCCAGCAGCAAAGCGTCGTCGACAGGGGGAGAGGAAGATACGCAGTATTTT.

This chain connects TRBV28 to TRBJ1-4, with D hard to call. Germline CDR1 is MDHEN and CDR2 is SYDVKM. The CDR3 covers 13 residues. V shed 8 bases and J shed 7 bases, with 14 bases lying between them. The CDR3: CASEESLGEKLFF. The DNA for the CDR3 is TGTGCCAGCGAGGAGAGCCTGGGTGAAAAACTGTTTTTT.

The chain has TRBV4-1 and TRBJ1-2, with 7 bases aligning to TRBD1. Germline assignment: CDR1 MGHRA and CDR2 YSYEKL. V lost 8 bases, J lost 4 bases, and 10 bases stayed unmatched. This CDR3 comprises 14 residues. CDR3 region: CASLRQTGPYGYTF. The CDR3 DNA follows: TGCGCCAGCTTACGACAGACAGGGCCCTATGGCTACACCTTC.

There are a few counts of this clone. This rearrangement joins TRBV4-1 to TRBJ2-1; D is possibly TRBD2 (6 bases). The CDR3 runs to 14 residues. V lost 4 bases, J lost 7 bases, and 14 bases lay in between. CDR1 and CDR2 (germline): MGHRA, YSYEKL. CDR3 nucleotide sequence: TGCGCCAGCAGCCGAACCGGGACTGTAAATGAGCAGTTCTTC. This gives the protein CASSRTGTVNEQFF.

Regarding this clone: This specimen includes other DNA sequences encoding the same CDR3. The genes are TRBV5-1 and TRBJ1-2, with 11 bases aligning to TRBD1. Per germline, CDR1 SGHRS and CDR2 YFSETQ. The V and J ends lost 0 bases and 2 bases, in that order; junction bases with no gene match: 0. This CDR3 region has 15 residues. The DNA for the CDR3 is TGCGCCAGCAGCTTGGGGACAGGGGGCAACTATGGCTACACCTTC. Protein product: CASSLGTGGNYGYTF. The entire variable domain, with the rest obtained from reference TRBV5-1 and TRBJ1-2, is as follows: KAGVTQTPRYLIKTRGQQVTLSCSPISGHRSVSWYQQTPGQGLQFLFEYFSETQRNKGNFPGRFSGRQFSNSRSEMNVSTLELGDSALYLCASSLGTGGNYGYTFGSGTRLTVV.

The V and J genes are TRBV29-1 and TRBJ2-3; 10 nucleotides align to TRBD2. The V gene's germline CDR1 is SQVTM and CDR2 ANQGSEA. The length of the CDR3 is 13 residues. The V gene end was trimmed by 5 bases and the J gene end by 5 bases; junction bases not matched to a gene: 4. CDR3 sequence: CSVLAGDGDTQYF. The CDR3, as DNA: TGCAGCGTTCTAGCGGGAGATGGAGATACGCAGTATTTT.

The count of this clone is one. The V and J genes are TRBV19 and TRBJ2-1; 8 nucleotides align to TRBD1. The CDR3 extends over 14 amino acids. V lost 3 bases to trimming and J lost 10 bases; unmatched junction nucleotides: 8. The germline gives CDR1 LNHDA, CDR2 SQIVND (reference sequence). DNA of the CDR3: TGTGCCAGTAGTATGGACAGGGAAATTGGGGAGCAGTTCTTC. It encodes CASSMDREIGEQFF.

The V gene is TRBV14, the J gene TRBJ2-3; 8 bases map to TRBD2. This CDR3 comprises 13 residues. CDR1 is SGHDN and CDR2 is FVKESK in the germline V gene. The junction had 5 bases not matched to a gene; V was cut back by 8 bases and J by 4 bases. As DNA, the CDR3 is TGTGCCAGCGGACTAGCAGCCCCAGATACGCAGTATTTT. Translating it yields CASGLAAPDTQYF.

V usage is TRBV6-5 and J usage is TRBJ2-7; 7 bases match TRBD1. Germline V gene lookup returns CDR1 MNHEY and CDR2 SVGAGI. The CDR3 extends over 14 amino acids. V shed 6 bases and J 4 bases; nucleotides not matched to a gene: 9. The DNA of the CDR3 is TGTGCCAGCAGCCGACGGGGACAGACGTACGAGCAGTACTTC. Its translation is CASSRRGQTYEQYF.

This chain uses TRBV9 with TRBJ2-3; TRBD2 aligns across 12 bases. Germline CDR1 and CDR2: SGDLS and YYNGEE. The CDR3 runs to 18 residues. V lost 4 bases to trimming and J lost 3 bases; unmatched junction nucleotides: 12. CDR3 residues: CASSFRTSGNGGTDTQYF. The CDR3 nucleotides are TGTGCCAGCAGCTTCCGGACTAGCGGGAATGGGGGAACAGATACGCAGTATTTT.

The chain links TRBV2 to TRBJ1-6; 7 bases are a match to TRBD1. V lost 3 bases to trimming and J lost 8 bases; unmatched junction nucleotides: 4. CDR3 size: 14 residues. CDR1 is SNHLY and CDR2 is FYNNEI in the germline V gene. The CDR3 reads CASSDGTGDSPLHF. The CDR3 DNA reads TGTGCCAGCAGTGATGGAACAGGGGATTCACCCCTCCACTTT. Looking up the rest from reference TRBV2 and TRBJ1-6 gives the full variable domain: EPEVTQTPSHQVTQMGQEVILRCVPISNHLYFYWYRQILGQKVEFLVSFYNNEISEKSEIFDDQFSVERPDGSNFTLKIRSTKLEDSAMYFCASSDGTGDSPLHFGNGTRLTVT.

The chain is built from TRBV11-2 and TRBJ1-1; weak D call: TRBD1 (6 bases). The CDR3 has 15 amino acids. CDR1 is SGHAT and CDR2 is FQNNGV in the germline V gene. Trimming shortened V by 2 bases and J by 0 bases, and 10 bases separated the two germline ends. CDR3 in DNA: TGTGCCAGCAGCTTATTGGACAGACTGAACACTGAAGCTTTCTTT. Translation gives CASSLLDRLNTEAFF.

V and J are TRBV18 and TRBJ1-1; 7 bases are shared with TRBD1. CDR3 length: 13 residues. V dropped 0 bases and J dropped 11; count of bases not matched to a gene: 6. The germline gives CDR1 KGHSH, CDR2 LQKENI. CDR3 DNA sequence: TGTGCCAGCTCACCACCAGACAGGGTTGGGGCTTTCTTT. Protein: CASSPPDRVGAFF.

The chain links TRBV19 to TRBJ1-5; D not certain. V lost 1 base and J 3 bases, leaving 10 bases between the germline ends. This CDR3 has 15 amino acids. CDR1 is LNHDA and CDR2 is SQIVND in the germline V gene (reference sequence). The CDR3 DNA sequence: TGTGCCAGTAGTATAGGGCAGGTGCTCAATCAGCCCCAGCATTTT. Translation: CASSIGQVLNQPQHF.